The 17 T cell receptor beta chains given below trace back to one sample, sequenced in a study of naive and memory T cell subsets. Study-wide findings and caveats: Possibly reflecting memory cells re-expressing CD45RA, a few larger clonotypes occurred in naive repertoires, especially CD8.

The beta constant-region primer was an equimolar mix of two oligonucleotides covering TRBC1 and TRBC2. Ligated cDNA was amplified by four rounds of PCR with nested alpha and beta constant-region primers and SP2. TCRdb ran MiXCR on the UMI-ligation and nested PCR reads and lists one entry per CDR3 protein. The sample has approximately 140,000 distinct CDR3 sequences; 15% to 25% are singletons. The antigens these receptors bind are not known. Specimen: naive CD8+ T cells from blood. All receptors derive from a human donor in good health.

The rearrangement joins TRBV7-2 to TRBJ2-7; 10 positions match TRBD2. CDR1 is SGHTA and CDR2 is FQGNSA in the germline V gene. The trim removed 8 bases at V and 4 bases at J, leaving 8 bases unmatched. This CDR3 is 14 amino acids long. CDR3 DNA sequence: TGTGCCAGCGGAAGCGGGAGGGCCGGTTACGAGCAGTACTTC. Its translation: CASGSGRAGYEQYF.

V and J are TRBV27 and TRBJ2-1, with 10 positions matching TRBD2. Germline-derived CDR1 and CDR2 are MNHEY and SMNVEV (reference sequence). This CDR3 has 15 residues. V dropped 5 bases and J dropped 8; count of bases not matched to a gene: 9. The CDR3: CASSLTSGYVYEQFF. The CDR3, as DNA: TGTGCCAGCAGTCTGACTAGCGGGTACGTGTATGAGCAGTTCTTC.

The chain is built from TRBV18 and TRBJ2-3, with D unclear. The V end was cut by 6 bases, the J end by 0 bases, with 7 bases between. The germline V gene has CDR1 KGHSH and CDR2 LQKENI. The CDR3 loop spans 13 amino acids. The CDR3, as DNA: TGTGCCAGCTCGACCGGGAGCACAGATACGCAGTATTTT. The encoded protein is CASSTGSTDTQYF.

The J gene is TRBJ1-3, the V gene TRBV12-3 or TRBV12-4; D may be TRBD1 (5 bases). The CDR3 runs 15 residues. Trimming stripped 4 bases from V and 0 bases from J, with 10 bases between. CDR3 residues: CASSWDRYSGNTIYF. CDR3 nucleotide sequence: TGTGCCAGCAGTTGGGACCGATACTCTGGAAACACCATATATTTT.

In this sample, this clonotype turned up a few times. This chain uses TRBV5-1 with TRBJ2-7; D not certain. The germline V and J ends were trimmed by 0 bases and 7 bases, with 14 bases remaining between them. The CDR3 is made up of 14 amino acids. Germline V CDR1 and CDR2: SGHRS, YFSETQ. CDR3 in DNA: TGCGCCAGCAGCTTGGACCTATCCAAGCCGGAGCAGTACTTC. Translated, it gives CASSLDLSKPEQYF.

This clonotype has just a few counts. The chain links TRBV29-1 to TRBJ1-2; no clear D. Germline V gene data show CDR1 as SQVTM and CDR2 as ANQGSEA. Trimming pared 0 bases from V and 1 base from J, leaving 9 bases between. The CDR3 has 14 amino acids. The CDR3 region is CSVEERSFNYGYTF. CDR3 sequence (DNA): TGCAGCGTTGAAGAACGCAGCTTTAACTATGGCTACACCTTC.

J is TRBJ2-7 and V is TRBV5-1, with a weak D call TRBD2 (6 bases). Trimming stripped 0 bases from V and 5 bases from J, with 24 bases between. The CDR3 spans 18 residues. Germline V gives CDR1 SGHRS, CDR2 YFSETQ. CDR3 sequence: CASSLGPGWGESTHEQYF. The CDR3 DNA sequence: TGCGCCAGCAGCTTGGGGCCGGGATGGGGGGAGAGCACTCACGAGCAGTACTTC.

This clonotype was seen only a few times. The chain employs TRBV6-5 and TRBJ2-1; D is unclear. Trimming removed 0 bases from V and 4 bases from J, with 13 bases in between. CDR1 is MNHEY and CDR2 is SVGAGI in the germline V gene. The CDR3 covers 16 residues. The CDR3 DNA sequence: TGTGCCAGCAGTTACTCGAATAGGGTAGATTACAATGAGCAGTTCTTC. It specifies CASSYSNRVDYNEQFF.

The chain is built from TRBV15 and TRBJ2-1; D possibly corresponds to TRBD2 (5 bases). V was pared by 0 bases and J by 2 bases, with 8 bases between. Germline V gene data show CDR1 as LNHNV and CDR2 as YYDKDF (reference sequence). There are 15 residues in the CDR3. The CDR3 coding sequence is TGTGCCACCAGCAGAGATGACGGGACCTACAATGAGCAGTTCTTC. As protein: CATSRDDGTYNEQFF.

The chain couples TRBV28 to TRBJ2-2, with 10 nucleotides matching TRBD1. Germline V lookup: CDR1 MDHEN, CDR2 SYDVKM. The CDR3 sequence is 15 residues long. V gave up 8 bases and J gave up 3 bases; unmatched junction bases: 6. The CDR3 region is CASYRTGGYTGELFF. The DNA for the CDR3 is TGTGCCAGCTACAGGACAGGGGGTTACACCGGGGAGCTGTTTTTT.

The V call is TRBV6-5, the J call TRBJ2-7, with D tentatively TRBD1 (6 bases). Germline V CDR1 and CDR2: MNHEY, SVGAGI. The CDR3 contains 14 residues. V gave up 5 bases and J gave up 0 bases, with 11 bases separating them. CDR3 nucleotides: TGTGCCAGCAGTCCCCGGACAGTCTCCTACGAGCAGTACTTC. Its protein product is CASSPRTVSYEQYF.

This clonotype was seen once. One junction end disagrees with the germline gene, perhaps due to a read error. The J gene is TRBJ2-7, the V gene TRBV28, with 8 bases fitting TRBD1. The germline gives CDR1 MDHEN, CDR2 SYDVKM. The CDR3 spans 14 residues. The CDR3 bases are TGTGCCAGCAGTCCGGGACAGGAGCCCTACGAGCAGAACTTC. This gives the protein CASSPGQEPYEQNF.

This chain connects TRBV13 to TRBJ2-7; no definite D call. The germline V gene encodes CDR1 PRHDT and CDR2 FYEKMQ (reference sequence). Trimming removed 0 bases from V and 4 bases from J, with 7 bases in between. The CDR3 extends over 13 amino acids. CDR3: CASSLGLGYEQYF. The DNA of the CDR3 is TGTGCCAGCAGCTTAGGCCTAGGGTACGAGCAGTACTTC. The whole variable domain, remainder taken from reference TRBV13 and TRBJ2-7, is AAGVIQSPRHLIKEKRETATLKCYPIPRHDTVYWYQQGPGQDPQFLISFYEKMQSDKGSIPDRFSAQQFSDYHSELNMSSLELGDSALYFCASSLGLGYEQYFGPGTRLTVT.

This clonotype was seen a few times. The chain combines TRBV2 with TRBJ2-3; D is perhaps TRBD2 (6 bases). V dropped 1 base and J dropped 6 bases, with 11 bases sitting between them. Germline V gene data show CDR1 as SNHLY and CDR2 as FYNNEI. The CDR3 consists of 14 residues. The CDR3 bases are TGTGCCAGCAGTGAAGGAGGGGAGGCGGATACGCAGTATTTT. Encoded protein: CASSEGGEADTQYF.

This clonotype was detected a few times. The chain links TRBV27 to TRBJ1-5; TRBD1 might be the D (5 bases). V lost 0 bases to trimming and J lost 5 bases, with 11 bases between them. This CDR3 contains 15 residues. Germline CDR1 reads MNHEY; CDR2 reads SMNVEV (reference sequence). CDR3 loop: CASSLSAGLYQPQHF. In nucleotides, the CDR3 is TGTGCCAGCAGTTTATCCGCAGGGTTGTATCAGCCCCAGCATTTT.

This clonotype has more than one count but fewer than ten. V usage is TRBV7-8 and J usage is TRBJ1-2, with TRBD1 identical over 8 bases. Germline V gene sequence: CDR1 SGHVS, CDR2 FQNEAQ. J lost 6 bases, V lost 0 bases, and 6 bases had no gene match. The CDR3 is 15 amino acids. The chain's CDR3 is CASSLAVGQGHGYTF. CDR3 sequence (DNA): TGTGCCAGCAGCTTAGCGGTTGGACAGGGTCATGGCTACACCTTC.

Only a few counts were recorded for this clonotype. This sequence joins TRBV28 and TRBJ2-1; D remains ambiguous. V dropped 5 bases and J dropped 8 bases, with 13 bases sitting between them. Germline CDR1 reads MDHEN; CDR2 reads SYDVKM. This CDR3 is built from 13 residues. The CDR3 DNA reads TGTGCCAGCAGTCCGCCCTCTTGGGATGAGCAGTTCTTC. It codes for CASSPPSWDEQFF.